This is a list of T cell receptor beta chains from one sample in a study of blood T cell repertoires in COVID-19. Some clones are missing from TCRdb's copy, which holds only in-frame ones; the method was immunoSEQ multiplex PCR. This table holds 95,000 to 120,000 clones, 85% found once. The sample taken for sequencing was peripheral blood. All receptors derive from a man in his forties with acute or convalescent COVID-19. Both conserved end residues are part of each CDR3. A D gene is named only where the DNA matches it firmly. Where a row states a size, it is once, few, many or the class of an expanded clone; other rows omit it.

CDR3nt | CDR3aa | j_gene | v_gene | d_gene | abundance
TGTGCCATCAGTGAGAGGGTAGCGCTTAGCTCCTACAATGAGCAGTTCTTC | CAISERVALSSYNEQFF | TRBJ2-1 | TRBV10-3 | . | .
TGTGCCAGCAGCCGCGGAGGAGGGTACACCGGGGAGCTGTTTTTT | CASSRGGGYTGELFF | TRBJ2-2 | TRBV9 | . | .
TGTGCCAGCAGTACCGGGACTAGCGGCAATGAGCAGTTCTTC | CASSTGTSGNEQFF | TRBJ2-1 | TRBV27 | TRBD2 | .
TGTGCCAGCAGACCGGACAGGGAAGGGTCCTACGAGCAGTACTTC | CASRPDREGSYEQYF | TRBJ2-7 | TRBV7-9 | TRBD1 | .
TGTGCCAGCATCCGGACAGGGATTAGCTCTGGGGCCAACGTCCTGACTTTC | CASIRTGISSGANVLTF | TRBJ2-6 | TRBV13 | TRBD1 | once
TGTGCCAGCAGCGTAGGGGCGACAGGGGGCCAAGAGACCCAGTACTTC | CASSVGATGGQETQYF | TRBJ2-5 | TRBV9 | TRBD1 | .
TGTGCCAGCAGTGCATGGGACAGGGGGAACATTCAGTACTTC | CASSAWDRGNIQYF | TRBJ2-4 | TRBV2 | TRBD1 | .
TGCAGCGTTGAAGGACAGGGCCTTGACTACACCTTC | CSVEGQGLDYTF | TRBJ1-2 | TRBV29-1 | TRBD1 | .
TGTGCCAGTAGTATAGGGACAGGGACCTTCTCGGGCTACACCTTC | CASSIGTGTFSGYTF | TRBJ1-2 | TRBV19 | TRBD1 | .
TGTGCCAGTAAAGGGAGGGCCTCCTCTGGAAACACCATATATTTT | CASKGRASSGNTIYF | TRBJ1-3 | TRBV19 | . | once
TGTGCCAGCAGCTTCGACAGGGTTGCTGAAAAACTGTTTTTT | CASSFDRVAEKLFF | TRBJ1-4 | TRBV5-5 | TRBD1 | once
TGCGCCAGCAGCCGACAGATGAACACTGAAGCTTTCTTT | CASSRQMNTEAFF | TRBJ1-1 | TRBV4-3 | . | .
TGTGCCAGCAGCTACCCGGACAGAGCGCCCTGGGCAAATCAAGAGACCCAGTACTTC | CASSYPDRAPWANQETQYF | TRBJ2-5 | TRBV11-2 | . | .
TGTGCCAGCAGCCACCTAGACCCGACAGGGGTCACTGAAGCTTTCTTT | CASSHLDPTGVTEAFF | TRBJ1-1 | TRBV3-1/TRBV3-2 | TRBD1 | .
TGTGCCAGCAGCCTAGGGACAGGGAACTCCTACGAGCAGTACTTC | CASSLGTGNSYEQYF | TRBJ2-7 | TRBV5-6 | TRBD1 | once
TGTGCCACCAGTGATTTCGATGAGCAGTTCTTC | CATSDFDEQFF | TRBJ2-1 | TRBV24-1 | . | .
TGTGCCAGCAGCAAGGGACAGGGGGCCGGCACTGAAGCTTTCTTT | CASSKGQGAGTEAFF | TRBJ1-1 | TRBV21-1 | . | .
TGTGCCATCAGTGACATAAAAGGAGGGGGGGCCAGTCGAGATACGCAGTATTTT | CAISDIKGGGASRDTQYF | TRBJ2-3 | TRBV10-3 | . | .
TGCGCCAGCAGCCGCGCGGGGGGAGTCGAGACCCAGTACTTC | CASSRAGGVETQYF | TRBJ2-5 | TRBV4-1 | TRBD2 | .
TGTGCCAGCAGCCCAGGGGGGATCACTGAAGCTTTCTTT | CASSPGGITEAFF | TRBJ1-1 | TRBV6-5 | TRBD1 | .
TGTGCCAGCAGCTTAGGACAGATTAATGAGCAGTTCTTC | CASSLGQINEQFF | TRBJ2-1 | TRBV7-2 | . | .
TGCAGCGTTGAATCCAGTTCCTACAATGAGCAGTTCTTC | CSVESSSYNEQFF | TRBJ2-1 | TRBV29-1 | . | few
TGTGCCAGCAGCTTTCGGGCCGGGGAGCTGTTTTTT | CASSFRAGELFF | TRBJ2-2 | TRBV5-6 | . | few
TGTGCCAGCAGCCCCCGGGCCTACGAGCAGTACTTC | CASSPRAYEQYF | TRBJ2-7 | TRBV5-8 | . | .
TGCAGTGTAGGGACAGGGTTCGAGCAGTACTTC | CSVGTGFEQYF | TRBJ2-7 | TRBV20-1 | TRBD1 | .
TGTGCCAGTAGTCCCTTACAGGGACCTGGGGCCAACGTCCTGACTTTC | CASSPLQGPGANVLTF | TRBJ2-6 | TRBV19 | . | .
TGTGCCAGCAGCTTGGGACTTAACGATGAAAAACTGTTTTTT | CASSLGLNDEKLFF | TRBJ1-4 | TRBV5-4 | . | .
TGTGCCTGGAGCGTAAGGGTCCTGCGGGATGAGCAGTTCTTC | CAWSVRVLRDEQFF | TRBJ2-1 | TRBV30 | . | .
TGTGCCAGTAGTCCCCAGCTCCCACGCGCACTAGCGGGGACAGATACGCAGTATTTT | CASSPQLPRALAGTDTQYF | TRBJ2-3 | TRBV19 | TRBD2 | .
TGTGCCAGCAGCCGACAGGGGGACCTCTACGAGCAGTACTTC | CASSRQGDLYEQYF | TRBJ2-7 | TRBV6-5 | TRBD1 | .
TGCAGTGCTAGTCCCGGGACAGACACACGAGATACGCAGTATTTT | CSASPGTDTRDTQYF | TRBJ2-3 | TRBV20-1 | TRBD1 | .